Included here is one T cell receptor beta chain sequence, with context. This clonotype was counted many times. The antigen it recognizes is unknown. No per-base quality is available; no much larger clone lies one base away. The data derive from a study of T-cell reconstitution after alpha-beta-depleted transplantation in children (dated by TCRdb to the mid-2010s). At the level of the whole study: T-cell immune reconstitution after TCRalphabeta/CD19-depleted allogeneic hematopoietic cell transplantation in children was quantitatively tracked in the study by means of TCR repertoire profiling.

After removal of 8 bases from V and 5 bases from J, the junction retains 11 bases not matched to a gene. The CDR3 sequence holds 14 residues, the cysteine and phenylalanine included. Just CDR3 DNA is preserved here, 42 bases in frame from base 1. The method was PCR. TCRdb lists the instrument as Illumina HiSeq 2500. Molecular barcoding was employed in the preparation of TCR libraries, with unique molecular identifiers being used to normalize TCRbeta repertoire quantification. TCRdb trimmed public reads at Q25 via fastp, called clones via MiXCR and kept in-frame beta chains. Under each unique CDR3 protein, matching rows form one entry showing the most common genes and DNA. The sample data list hundreds of thousands of distinct CDR3 sequences, and 15% to 20% of these were observed just once. The top ten clones comprise 0.9% to 1.2% of the sample.

The sequence joins TRBV12-3 or TRBV12-4 to TRBJ2-7, with 8 central nucleotides matching TRBD1. The sequences come from PBMCs from the stem cell graft donor, collected from the stem cell graft. This receptor was obtained from a human donor who donated a stem cell graft to a child with acute myeloid leukemia. The nucleotide sequence reads TGTGCCAGCTCCGACGGAGGGACAGGAAACGAGCAGTACTTC. Its translation is CASSDGGTGNEQYF.